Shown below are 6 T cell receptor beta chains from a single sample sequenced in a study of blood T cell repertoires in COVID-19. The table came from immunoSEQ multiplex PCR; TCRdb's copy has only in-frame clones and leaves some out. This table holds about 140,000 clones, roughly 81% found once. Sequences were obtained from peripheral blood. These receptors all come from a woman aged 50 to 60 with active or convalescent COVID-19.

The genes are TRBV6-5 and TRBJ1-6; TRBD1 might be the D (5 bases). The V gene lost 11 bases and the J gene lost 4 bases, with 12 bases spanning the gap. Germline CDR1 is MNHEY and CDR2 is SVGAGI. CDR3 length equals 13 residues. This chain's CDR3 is CAGGTAYNSPLHF. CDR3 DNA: TGTGCCGGCGGGACCGCATATAATTCACCCCTCCACTTT.

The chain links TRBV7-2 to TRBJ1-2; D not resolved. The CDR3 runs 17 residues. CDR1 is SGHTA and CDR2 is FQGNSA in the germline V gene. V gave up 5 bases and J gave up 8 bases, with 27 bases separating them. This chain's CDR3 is CASSPAPRAPDWLGYTF. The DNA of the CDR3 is TGTGCCAGCAGCCCAGCCCCCAGAGCTCCCGACTGGTTGGGCTACACCTTC.

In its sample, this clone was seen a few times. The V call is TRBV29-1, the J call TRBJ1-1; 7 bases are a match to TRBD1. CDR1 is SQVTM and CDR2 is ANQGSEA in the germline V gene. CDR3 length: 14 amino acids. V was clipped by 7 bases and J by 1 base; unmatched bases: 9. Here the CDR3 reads CSGLSGTANTEAFF. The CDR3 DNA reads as TGCAGCGGACTTTCAGGGACAGCGAACACTGAAGCTTTCTTT. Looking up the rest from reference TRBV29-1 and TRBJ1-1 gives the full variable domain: SAVISQKPSRDICQRGTSLTIQCQVDSQVTMMFWYRQQPGQSLTLIATANQGSEATYESGFVIDKFPISRPNLTFSTLTVSNMSPEDSSIYLCSGLSGTANTEAFFGQGTRLTVV.

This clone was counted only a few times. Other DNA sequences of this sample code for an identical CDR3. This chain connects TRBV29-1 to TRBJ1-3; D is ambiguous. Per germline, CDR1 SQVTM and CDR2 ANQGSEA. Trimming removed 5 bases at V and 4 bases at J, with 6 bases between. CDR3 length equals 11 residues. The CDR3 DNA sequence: TGCAGCGTTTTAGTGGGAAACACCATATATTTT. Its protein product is CSVLVGNTIYF.

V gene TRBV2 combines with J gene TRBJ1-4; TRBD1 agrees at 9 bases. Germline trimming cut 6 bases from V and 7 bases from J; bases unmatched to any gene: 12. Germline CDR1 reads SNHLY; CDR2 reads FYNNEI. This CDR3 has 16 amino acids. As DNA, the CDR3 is TGTGCCAGCAGGGACGGTGGGACAGGGTTTTCTGAAAAACTGTTTTTT. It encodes CASRDGGTGFSEKLFF.

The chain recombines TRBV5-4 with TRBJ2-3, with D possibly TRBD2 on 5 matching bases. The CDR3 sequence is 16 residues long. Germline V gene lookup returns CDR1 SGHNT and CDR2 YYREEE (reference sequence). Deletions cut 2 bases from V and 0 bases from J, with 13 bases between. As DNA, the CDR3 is TGTGCCAGCAGCTTCGGGGTAGCGCGTAGCACAGATACGCAGTATTTT. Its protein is CASSFGVARSTDTQYF. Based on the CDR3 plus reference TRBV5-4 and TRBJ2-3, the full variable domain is ETGVTQSPTHLIKTRGQQVTLRCSSQSGHNTVSWYQQALGQGPQFIFQYYREEENGRGNFPPRFSGLQFPNYSSELNVNALELDDSALYLCASSFGVARSTDTQYFGPGTRLTVL.